The 5 T cell receptor beta chains given below trace back to one sample, sequenced in a study of beta chain features in type 1 diabetes. Sequenced material consisted of expressed TCRB transcripts (all of the isolated RNA was reverse transcribed). The table came from immunoSEQ multiplex PCR; TCRdb's copy has only in-frame clones and leaves some out. Of under 350,000 clones detected, 7% to 9% appear once; the ten largest clones hold more than 0.8%. The sequencing input was central memory CD4+ T cells from blood. The source is a woman aged 18 to 35 in good health.

This clone has only a few counts. This rearrangement joins TRBV9 to TRBJ2-1; D ambiguous. The CDR3 extends over 12 amino acids. The germline V and J ends were trimmed by 3 bases and 3 bases, with 4 bases remaining between them. CDR1 SGDLS and CDR2 YYNGEE come from the germline V gene. The CDR3 coding sequence is TGTGCCAGCAGCGCCAACTACAATGAGCAGTTCTTC. Encoded protein: CASSANYNEQFF.

This clone was seen a few times. The chain employs TRBV4-2 and TRBJ1-2; D possibly corresponds to TRBD1 (6 bases). Germline V lookup: CDR1 LGHNA, CDR2 YNFKEQ. The germline V and J ends were trimmed by 2 bases and 8 bases, with 18 bases remaining between them. This CDR3 region has 15 residues. The CDR3: CASSQNKDRLRGYTF. In DNA, the CDR3 is TGTGCCAGCAGCCAAAACAAGGACAGATTACGAGGCTACACCTTC.

The rearrangement joins TRBV27 to TRBJ1-4, with 7 bases matching TRBD1. CDR3 length: 15 residues. The germline CDR1 and CDR2 sequences are MNHEY and SMNVEV (reference sequence). V trimming: 5 bases; J trimming: 2 bases; junction bases outside the gene matches: 5. CDR3 coding DNA: TGTGCCAGCAGTCCTGACAGGGTGACTAATGAAAAACTGTTTTTT. Translated: CASSPDRVTNEKLFF.

The sample holds a few counts of this clone. The gene calls are TRBV10-3 and TRBJ1-1, with D possibly TRBD1 on 5 matching bases. CDR1 is ENHRY, CDR2 SYGVKD, per germline. V was clipped by 10 bases and J by 5 bases, with 14 bases between them. CDR3 length: 12 residues. This CDR3 is CASSSRDTEAFF. As DNA, the CDR3 is TGTGCCAGCAGCAGCAGGGATACTGAAGCTTTCTTT.

This clone has just a few counts. The chain has TRBV28 and TRBJ1-5; D gene ambiguous. The CDR3 runs 12 residues. CDR1 is MDHEN and CDR2 is SYDVKM in the germline V gene. Trimming shortened V by 5 bases and J by 4 bases, and 6 bases separated the two germline ends. In DNA, the CDR3 is TGTGCCAGCAGTCTCGTAAATCAGCCCCAGCATTTT. Protein product: CASSLVNQPQHF.